A single T cell receptor (beta chain) is shown here with its context. TCRdb reprocessed the 5' RACE reads and reports one entry per CDR3 protein, with no DNA. Its table lists some 460,000 distinct CDR3 sequences. The data stem from a study of T cells expressing NK-cell markers. Study-level background: Out of eight donors sequenced, seven tested HCMV-seropositive and the remaining one seronegative.

The CDR3 spans 14 residues. Germline V gene data show CDR1 as SGHVS and CDR2 as FNYEAQ. This receptor was taken from a woman between 45 and 60 years old in good health. Sample: blood T cells: a sorted CD56 or NKG2C T cell subset, CD4+ or CD8+ T cells, or bulk PBMC T cells (not recorded which). J is TRBJ2-3 and V is TRBV7-6; the TCRdb call, TRBD1, lacks DNA for checking. This CDR3 reads CASSPGSHADTQYF.